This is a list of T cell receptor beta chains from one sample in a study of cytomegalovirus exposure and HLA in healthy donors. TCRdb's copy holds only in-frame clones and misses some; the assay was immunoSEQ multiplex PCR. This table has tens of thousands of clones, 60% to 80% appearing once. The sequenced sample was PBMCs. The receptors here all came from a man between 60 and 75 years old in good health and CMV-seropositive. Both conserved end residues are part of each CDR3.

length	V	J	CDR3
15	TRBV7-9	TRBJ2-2	CASSFRDRRFRELFF
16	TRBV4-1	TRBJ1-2	CASSQETTGGAEGYTF
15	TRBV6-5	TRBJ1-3	CASSPGLGSGNTIYF
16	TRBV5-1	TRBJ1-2	CASSPGQGPIYWGYTF
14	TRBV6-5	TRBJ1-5	CASSPGGAGQPQHF
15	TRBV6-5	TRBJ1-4	CASSLDSPKGEKLFF
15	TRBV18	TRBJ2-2	CASSDGTENTGELFF
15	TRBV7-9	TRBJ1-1	CASSLIQGANTEAFF
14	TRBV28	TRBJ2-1	CASGEAVSYNEQFF
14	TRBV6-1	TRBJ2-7	CASRKTGGSYEQYF
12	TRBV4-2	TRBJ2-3	CASSPERDTQYF
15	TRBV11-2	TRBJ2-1	CASSPLWWRNNEQFF
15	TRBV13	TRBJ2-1	CASSLASGRFNEQFF
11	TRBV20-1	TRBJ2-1	CSARGGIEQFF
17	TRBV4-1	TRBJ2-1	CASSQDLTGGPYNEQFF
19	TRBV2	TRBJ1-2	CASSEVGTGETITPRGYTF
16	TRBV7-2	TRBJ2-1	CASSLRAGSSYNEQFF